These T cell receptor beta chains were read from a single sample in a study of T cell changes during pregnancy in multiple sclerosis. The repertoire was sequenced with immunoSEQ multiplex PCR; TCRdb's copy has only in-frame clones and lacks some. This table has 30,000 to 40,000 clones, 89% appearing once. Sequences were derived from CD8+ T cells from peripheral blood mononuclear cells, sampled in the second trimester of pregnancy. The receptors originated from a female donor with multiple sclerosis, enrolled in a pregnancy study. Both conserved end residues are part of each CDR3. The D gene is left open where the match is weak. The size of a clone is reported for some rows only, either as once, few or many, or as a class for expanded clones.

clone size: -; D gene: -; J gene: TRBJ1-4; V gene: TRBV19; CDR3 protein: CASSIVRGANEKLFF; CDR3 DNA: TGTGCCAGTAGTATAGTCCGGGGGGCTAATGAAAAACTGTTTTTT
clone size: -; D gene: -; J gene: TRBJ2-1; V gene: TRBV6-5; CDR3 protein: CASSYNNEQFF; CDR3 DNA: TGTGCCAGCAGTTATAACAATGAGCAGTTCTTC
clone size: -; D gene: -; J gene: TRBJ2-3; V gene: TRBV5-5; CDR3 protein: CASSLRDTQYF; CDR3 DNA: TGTGCCAGCAGCTTGCGGGATACGCAGTATTTT
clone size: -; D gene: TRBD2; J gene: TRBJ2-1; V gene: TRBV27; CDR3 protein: CASSLNWRGDEQFF; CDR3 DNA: TGTGCCAGCAGTTTAAATTGGCGGGGGGACGAGCAGTTCTTC
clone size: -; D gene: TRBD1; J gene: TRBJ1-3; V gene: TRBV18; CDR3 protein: CASSPQGARNTIYF; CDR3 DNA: TGTGCCAGCTCACCACAGGGGGCGCGAAACACCATATATTTT
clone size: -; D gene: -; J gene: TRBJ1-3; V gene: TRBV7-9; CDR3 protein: CASRPGGVDSGNTIYF; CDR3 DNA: TGTGCCAGCAGGCCTGGGGGCGTCGACTCTGGAAACACCATATATTTT
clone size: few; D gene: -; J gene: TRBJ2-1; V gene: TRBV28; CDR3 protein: CASSLGGSSYNEQFF; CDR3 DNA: TGTGCCAGCAGTTTAGGGGGGAGCTCCTACAATGAGCAGTTCTTC
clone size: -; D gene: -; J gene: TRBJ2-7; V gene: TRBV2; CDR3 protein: CASIAYEQYF; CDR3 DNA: TGTGCCAGCATCGCCTACGAGCAGTACTTC
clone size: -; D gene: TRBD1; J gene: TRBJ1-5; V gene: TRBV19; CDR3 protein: CASSISHTGVSNQPQHF; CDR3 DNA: TGTGCCAGTAGTATCTCTCACACAGGGGTTAGCAATCAGCCCCAGCATTTT
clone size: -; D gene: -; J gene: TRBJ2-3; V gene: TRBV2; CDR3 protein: CAIRYTDTQYF; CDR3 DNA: TGTGCCATCCGCTACACAGATACGCAGTATTTT
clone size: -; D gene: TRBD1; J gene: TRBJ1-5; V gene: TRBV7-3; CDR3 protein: CASKDEGQGERVWGNQPQHF; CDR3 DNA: TGTGCCAGCAAAGATGAAGGACAGGGAGAAAGAGTGTGGGGTAATCAGCCCCAGCATTTT
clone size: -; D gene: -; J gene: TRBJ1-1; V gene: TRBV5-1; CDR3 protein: CASREDSLNTEAFF; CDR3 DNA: TGCGCCAGCAGGGAGGACAGTTTGAACACTGAAGCTTTCTTT
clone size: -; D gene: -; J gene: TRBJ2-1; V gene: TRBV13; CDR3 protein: CASSLGVVNEQFF; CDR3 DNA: TGTGCCAGCAGCTTAGGGGTAGTCAATGAGCAGTTCTTC
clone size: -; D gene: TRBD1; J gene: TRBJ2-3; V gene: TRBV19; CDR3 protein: CASSILVTGETDTQYF; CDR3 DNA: TGTGCCAGTAGTATACTCGTGACAGGGGAAACAGATACGCAGTATTTT
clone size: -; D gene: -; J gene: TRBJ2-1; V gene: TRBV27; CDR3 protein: CASRDATGLYNEQFF; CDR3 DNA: TGTGCCAGCAGAGATGCGACAGGACTCTACAATGAGCAGTTCTTC
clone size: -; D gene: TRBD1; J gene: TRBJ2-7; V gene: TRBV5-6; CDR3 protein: CASSFSKDRPYEQYF; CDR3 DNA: TGTGCCAGCAGCTTTTCTAAGGACAGGCCCTACGAGCAGTACTTC
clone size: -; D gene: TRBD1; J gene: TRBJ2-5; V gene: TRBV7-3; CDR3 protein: CASSKGQGARETQYF; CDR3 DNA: TGTGCCAGCAGCAAAGGACAGGGGGCTAGGGAGACCCAGTACTTC
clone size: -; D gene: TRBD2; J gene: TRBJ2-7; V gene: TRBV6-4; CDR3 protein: CASSDALAGGMDEQYF; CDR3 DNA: TGTGCCAGCAGTGACGCTCTAGCGGGGGGAATGGACGAGCAGTACTTC
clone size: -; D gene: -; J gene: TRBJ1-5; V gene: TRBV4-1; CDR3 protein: CASSLPGPGGQPQHF; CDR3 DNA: TGCGCCAGCAGCCTGCCCGGCCCGGGCGGGCAGCCCCAGCATTTT
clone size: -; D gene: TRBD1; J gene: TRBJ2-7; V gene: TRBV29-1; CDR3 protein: CSVVGTGSPHEQYF; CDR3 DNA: TGCAGCGTTGTAGGGACAGGTTCTCCCCACGAGCAGTACTTC
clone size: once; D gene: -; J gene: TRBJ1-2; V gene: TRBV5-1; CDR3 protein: CASSLAPVLNYGYTF; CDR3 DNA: TGCGCCAGCAGCTTGGCCCCCGTTCTGAACTATGGCTACACCTTC
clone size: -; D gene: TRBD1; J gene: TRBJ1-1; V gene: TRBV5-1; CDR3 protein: CASSSGQGRGKNTEAFF; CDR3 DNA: TGCGCCAGCAGCTCTGGACAGGGAAGGGGGAAGAACACTGAAGCTTTCTTT
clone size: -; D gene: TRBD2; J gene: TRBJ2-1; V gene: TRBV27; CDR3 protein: CASSLSSSGGRNEQFF; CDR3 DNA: TGTGCCAGCAGTTTATCATCCAGCGGGGGGAGAAATGAGCAGTTCTTC
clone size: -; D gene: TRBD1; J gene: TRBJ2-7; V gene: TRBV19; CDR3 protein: CASSIRTGGSSYEQYF; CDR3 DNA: TGTGCCAGTAGTATTAGGACAGGGGGGAGCTCCTACGAGCAGTACTTC
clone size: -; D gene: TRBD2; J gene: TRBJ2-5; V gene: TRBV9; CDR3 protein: CASSVAGGRKETQYF; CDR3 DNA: TGTGCCAGCAGCGTAGCGGGGGGGAGGAAAGAGACCCAGTACTTC
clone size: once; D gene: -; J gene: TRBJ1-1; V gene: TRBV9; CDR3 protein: CASSANGGDTEAFF; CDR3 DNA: TGTGCCAGCAGCGCTAACGGGGGGGACACTGAAGCTTTCTTT
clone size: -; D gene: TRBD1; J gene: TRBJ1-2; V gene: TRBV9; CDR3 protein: CASSVGGQPKGGYTF; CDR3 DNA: TGTGCCAGCAGCGTAGGGGGACAGCCTAAGGGTGGCTACACCTTC
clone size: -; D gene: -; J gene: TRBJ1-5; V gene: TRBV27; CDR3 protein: CASSNGRRGAQPQHF; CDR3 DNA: TGTGCCAGCAGTAACGGGAGACGGGGGGCTCAGCCCCAGCATTTT
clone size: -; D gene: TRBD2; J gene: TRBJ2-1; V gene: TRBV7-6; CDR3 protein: CASSLAGTSGGLFDEQFF; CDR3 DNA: TGTGCCAGCAGCTTAGCGGGGACTAGCGGGGGCCTCTTTGATGAGCAGTTCTTC
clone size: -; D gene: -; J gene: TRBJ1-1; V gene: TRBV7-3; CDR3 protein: CASSLKGGNTEAFF; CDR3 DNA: TGTGCCAGCAGCTTAAAAGGCGGGAACACTGAAGCTTTCTTT
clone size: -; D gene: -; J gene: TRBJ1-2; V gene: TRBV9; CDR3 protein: CASSVGGTSIYYGYTF; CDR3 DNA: TGTGCCAGCAGCGTCGGGGGTACCAGTATTTACTATGGCTACACCTTC
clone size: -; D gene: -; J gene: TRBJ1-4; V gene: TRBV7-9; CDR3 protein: CASSPSTGLANEKLFF; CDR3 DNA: TGTGCCAGCAGCCCATCCACAGGGTTAGCTAATGAAAAACTGTTTTTT
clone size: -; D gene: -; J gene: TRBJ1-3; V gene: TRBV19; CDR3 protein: CASSSRLLRVSSGNTIYF; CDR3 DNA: TGTGCCAGTAGTAGCCGGCTTTTGCGGGTCAGCTCTGGAAACACCATATATTTT
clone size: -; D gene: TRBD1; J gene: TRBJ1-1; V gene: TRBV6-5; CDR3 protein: CASRTGENTEAFF; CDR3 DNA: TGTGCCAGTCGAACAGGGGAGAACACTGAAGCTTTCTTT
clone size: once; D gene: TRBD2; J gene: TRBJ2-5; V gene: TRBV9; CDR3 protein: CASATSGSGETQYF; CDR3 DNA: TGTGCCAGCGCCACTAGCGGGAGTGGGGAGACCCAGTACTTC
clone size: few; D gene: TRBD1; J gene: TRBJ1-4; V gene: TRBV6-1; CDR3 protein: CASRGQGRRDEKLFF; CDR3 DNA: TGTGCCAGCAGGGGACAGGGGAGAAGGGACGAAAAACTGTTTTTT
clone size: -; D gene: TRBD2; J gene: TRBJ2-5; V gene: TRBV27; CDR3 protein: CASSPRRRSGSTETQYF; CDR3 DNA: TGTGCCAGCAGTCCCCGGCGGCGGAGCGGGAGTACGGAGACCCAGTACTTC
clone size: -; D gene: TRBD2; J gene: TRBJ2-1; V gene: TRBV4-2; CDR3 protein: CASSQEMGSGAYNEQFF; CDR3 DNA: TGTGCCAGCAGCCAAGAAATGGGTAGCGGGGCCTACAATGAGCAGTTCTTC
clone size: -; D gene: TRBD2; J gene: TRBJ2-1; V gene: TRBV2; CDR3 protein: CASSEQAGGYNEQFF; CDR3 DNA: TGTGCCAGCAGTGAACAAGCGGGAGGTTACAATGAGCAGTTCTTC
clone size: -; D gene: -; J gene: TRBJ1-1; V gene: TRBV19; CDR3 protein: CASSPFPGTEAFF; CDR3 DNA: TGTGCCAGTAGTCCATTCCCGGGCACTGAAGCTTTCTTT
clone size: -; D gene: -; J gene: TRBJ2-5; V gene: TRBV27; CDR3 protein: CASSPRGETQYF; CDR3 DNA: TGTGCCAGCAGTCCCAGGGGAGAGACCCAGTACTTC
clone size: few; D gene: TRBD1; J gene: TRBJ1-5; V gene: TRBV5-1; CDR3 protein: CASSLGGQTYQPQHF; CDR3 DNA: TGCGCCAGCAGCTTGGGGGGACAGACCTATCAGCCCCAGCATTTT
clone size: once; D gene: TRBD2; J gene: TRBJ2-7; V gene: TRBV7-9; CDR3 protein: CASSSLGTNEQYF; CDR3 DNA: TGTGCCAGCAGCTCCCTGGGGACTAACGAGCAGTACTTC
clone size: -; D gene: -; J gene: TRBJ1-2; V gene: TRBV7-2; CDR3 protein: CASSLRSGKLSGYTF; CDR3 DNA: TGTGCCAGCAGCTTAAGATCAGGGAAGTTATCGGGCTACACCTTC
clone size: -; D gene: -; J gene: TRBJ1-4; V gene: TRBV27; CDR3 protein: CASSPRHTAEKLFF; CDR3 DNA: TGTGCCAGCAGTCCCCGACACACAGCTGAAAAACTGTTTTTT
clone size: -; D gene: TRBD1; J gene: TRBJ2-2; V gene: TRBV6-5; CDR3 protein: CASSWTGDTGELFF; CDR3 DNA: TGTGCCAGCAGTTGGACAGGAGACACCGGGGAGCTGTTTTTT
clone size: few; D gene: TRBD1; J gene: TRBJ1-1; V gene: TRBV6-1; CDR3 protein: CAGGDSENTEAFF; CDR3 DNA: TGTGCCGGCGGGGACAGTGAGAACACTGAAGCTTTCTTT
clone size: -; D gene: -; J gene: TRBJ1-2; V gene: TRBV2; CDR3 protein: CASSSQGSVIYTF; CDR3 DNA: TGTGCCAGCAGTTCCCAGGGGAGCGTGATCTACACCTTC
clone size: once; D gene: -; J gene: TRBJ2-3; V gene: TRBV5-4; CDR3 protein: CASSLSLGDTQYF; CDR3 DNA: TGTGCCAGCAGCTTGTCCCTCGGAGATACGCAGTATTTT
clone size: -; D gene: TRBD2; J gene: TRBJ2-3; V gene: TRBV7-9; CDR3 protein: CASSRWERENGDTQYF; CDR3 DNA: TGTGCCAGCAGCCGCTGGGAGCGGGAGAACGGAGATACGCAGTATTTT
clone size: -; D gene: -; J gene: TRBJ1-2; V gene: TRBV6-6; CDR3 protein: CASAQGIVGYGYTF; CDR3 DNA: TGTGCCAGCGCCCAGGGGATAGTGGGGTATGGCTACACCTTC
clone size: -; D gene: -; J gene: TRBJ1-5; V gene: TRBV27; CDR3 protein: CASSLSSYSNQPQHF; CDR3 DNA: TGTGCCAGCAGTTTATCATCGTATAGCAATCAGCCCCAGCATTTT
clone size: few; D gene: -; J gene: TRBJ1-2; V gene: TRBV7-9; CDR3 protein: CASSPASGDDGGYTF; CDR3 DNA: TGTGCCAGCAGCCCCGCGTCGGGGGACGATGGGGGCTACACCTTC